Presented here are 5 T cell receptor beta chains from one specimen sequenced in a study of blood T cell repertoires in COVID-19. The protocol was immunoSEQ multiplex PCR, while the TCRdb copy is restricted to in-frame clones and leaves out a portion. The repertoire holds approximately 220,000 clones, around 80% seen once, with around 30% in the top ten. Sequenced: peripheral blood. The receptor source for this set is a man aged 40-49 years with acute or convalescent COVID-19.

The rearrangement joins TRBV10-3 to TRBJ2-1; 7 nucleotides align to TRBD2. The CDR3 consists of 13 residues. V trimming: 6 bases; J trimming: 1 base; junction bases outside the gene matches: 0. Germline V lookup: CDR1 ENHRY, CDR2 SYGVKD. DNA for the CDR3: TGTGCCATCAGCGGGGGGTCCTACAATGAGCAGTTCTTC. Translated: CAISGGSYNEQFF.

The chain is built from TRBV5-4 and TRBJ1-1; TRBD1 agrees at 7 bases. The ends lost 3 bases at V and 3 bases at J; junction bases unmatched: 5. Germline CDR1 reads SGHNT; CDR2 reads YYREEE (reference sequence). CDR3 length: 14 residues. CDR3 DNA: TGTGCCAGCAGCTCCAGGGGGGCCGACACTGAAGCTTTCTTT. This gives the protein CASSSRGADTEAFF.

This clone was detected once. Different DNA sequences within this sample yield the same CDR3. The chain employs TRBV7-2 and TRBJ1-1, with D possibly being TRBD1 (6 bases). The germline V gene has CDR1 SGHTA and CDR2 FQGNSA. The ends were cut back, 2 bases at V and 3 bases at J, with 13 bases in the middle. The CDR3 consists of 15 residues. CDR3 sequence reads: CASSLRRGWDTEAFF. CDR3 nucleotide sequence: TGTGCCAGCAGCTTACGCAGGGGTTGGGACACTGAAGCTTTCTTT.

This chain uses TRBV6-2 or TRBV6-3 with TRBJ1-4; D is perhaps TRBD1 (6 bases). With 6 bases removed from V and 1 base from J, the gap between germline ends came to 9 bases. The germline gives CDR1 MNHEY, CDR2 SVGEGT. This CDR3 region has 14 residues. CDR3 nucleotides: TGTGCCAGCAGCCGACAGGAAACTAATGAAAAACTGTTTTTT. Its translation is CASSRQETNEKLFF.

V gene TRBV11-2 combines with J gene TRBJ2-7; 8 bases map to TRBD1. Germline V gives CDR1 SGHAT, CDR2 FQNNGV. The CDR3 length is 16 residues. V shed 3 bases and J 3 bases; nucleotides not matched to a gene: 10. DNA of the CDR3: TGTGCCAGCAGCTTGGGCATCCGACAGGGGCTCTACGAGCAGTACTTC. Translating it yields CASSLGIRQGLYEQYF.